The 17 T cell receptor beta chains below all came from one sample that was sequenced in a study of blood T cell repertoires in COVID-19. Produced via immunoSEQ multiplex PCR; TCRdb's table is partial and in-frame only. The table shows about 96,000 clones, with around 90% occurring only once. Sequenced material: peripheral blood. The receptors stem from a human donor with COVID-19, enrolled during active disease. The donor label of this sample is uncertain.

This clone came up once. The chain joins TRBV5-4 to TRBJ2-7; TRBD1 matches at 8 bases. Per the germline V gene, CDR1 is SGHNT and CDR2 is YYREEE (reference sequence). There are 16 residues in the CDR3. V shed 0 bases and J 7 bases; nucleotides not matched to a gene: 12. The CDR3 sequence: CASSLGGDRSGWEQYF. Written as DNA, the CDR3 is TGTGCCAGCAGCTTGGGGGGGGACAGGTCGGGCTGGGAGCAGTACTTC. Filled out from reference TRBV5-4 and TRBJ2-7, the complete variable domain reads ETGVTQSPTHLIKTRGQQVTLRCSSQSGHNTVSWYQQALGQGPQFIFQYYREEENGRGNFPPRFSGLQFPNYSSELNVNALELDDSALYLCASSLGGDRSGWEQYFGPGTRLTVT.

The CDR3: CASSPQRGGWTEAFF. The CDR3 DNA follows: TGTGCCAGTAGTCCGCAGCGGGGAGGTTGGACTGAAGCTTTCTTT. The V call is TRBV19, the J call TRBJ1-1; D is undetermined. Germline V CDR1 and CDR2: LNHDA, SQIVND (reference sequence). The CDR3 loop spans 15 amino acids. V was cut by 5 bases and J by 5 bases, with 18 bases left in between.

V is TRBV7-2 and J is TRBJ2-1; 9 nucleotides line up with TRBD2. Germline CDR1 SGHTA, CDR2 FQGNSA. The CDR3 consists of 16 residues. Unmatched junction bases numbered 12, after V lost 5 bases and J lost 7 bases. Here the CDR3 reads CASSVYGGRAGNEQFF. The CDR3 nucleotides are TGTGCCAGCAGCGTCTACGGCGGGAGGGCCGGGAATGAGCAGTTCTTC.

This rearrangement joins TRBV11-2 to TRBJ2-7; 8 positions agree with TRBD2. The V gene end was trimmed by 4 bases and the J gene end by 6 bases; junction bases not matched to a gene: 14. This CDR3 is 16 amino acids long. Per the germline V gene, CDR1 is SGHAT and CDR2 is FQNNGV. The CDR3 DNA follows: TGTGCCAGCAGCTCCATGGGACTAGTTAGTTACTTCGAGCAGTACTTC. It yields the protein CASSSMGLVSYFEQYF.

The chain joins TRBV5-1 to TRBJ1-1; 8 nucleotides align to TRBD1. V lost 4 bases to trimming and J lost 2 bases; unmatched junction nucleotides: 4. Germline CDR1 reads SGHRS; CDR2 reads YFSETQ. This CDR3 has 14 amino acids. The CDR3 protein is CASSEQGVNTEAFF. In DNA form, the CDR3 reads TGCGCCAGCAGCGAACAGGGGGTAAACACTGAAGCTTTCTTT.

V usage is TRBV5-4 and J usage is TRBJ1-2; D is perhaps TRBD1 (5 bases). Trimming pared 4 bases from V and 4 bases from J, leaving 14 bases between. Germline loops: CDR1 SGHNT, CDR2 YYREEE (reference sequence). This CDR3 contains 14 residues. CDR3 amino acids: CASSVDSPAYGYTF. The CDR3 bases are TGTGCCAGCAGCGTAGACAGTCCGGCCTATGGCTACACCTTC. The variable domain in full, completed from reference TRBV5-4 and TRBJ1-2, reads ETGVTQSPTHLIKTRGQQVTLRCSSQSGHNTVSWYQQALGQGPQFIFQYYREEENGRGNFPPRFSGLQFPNYSSELNVNALELDDSALYLCASSVDSPAYGYTFGSGTRLTVV.

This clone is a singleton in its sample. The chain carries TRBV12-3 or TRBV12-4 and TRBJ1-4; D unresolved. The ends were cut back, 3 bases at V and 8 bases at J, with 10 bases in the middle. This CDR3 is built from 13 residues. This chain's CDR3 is CASSFGSSEKLFF. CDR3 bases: TGTGCCAGCAGTTTTGGGAGTTCCGAAAAACTGTTTTTT.

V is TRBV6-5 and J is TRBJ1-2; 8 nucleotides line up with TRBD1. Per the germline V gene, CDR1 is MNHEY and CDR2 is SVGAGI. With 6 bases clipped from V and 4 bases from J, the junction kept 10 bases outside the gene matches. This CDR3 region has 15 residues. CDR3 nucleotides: TGTGCCAGCAGCGACCAGGGGGCCGGCCCCTATGGCTACACCTTC. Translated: CASSDQGAGPYGYTF.

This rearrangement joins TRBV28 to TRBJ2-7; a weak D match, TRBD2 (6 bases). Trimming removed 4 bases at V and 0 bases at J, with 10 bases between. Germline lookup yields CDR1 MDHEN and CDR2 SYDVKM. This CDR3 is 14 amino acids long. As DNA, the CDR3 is TGTGCCAGCAGTTCCCCCGGGAGCTCCTACGAGCAGTACTTC. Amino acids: CASSSPGSSYEQYF.

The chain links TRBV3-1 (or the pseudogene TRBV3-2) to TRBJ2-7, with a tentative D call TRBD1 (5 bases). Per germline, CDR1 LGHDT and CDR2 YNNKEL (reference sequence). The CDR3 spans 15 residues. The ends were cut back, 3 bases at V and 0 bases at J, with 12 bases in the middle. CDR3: CASSQSRQFSYEQYF. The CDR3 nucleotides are TGTGCCAGCAGCCAGAGTCGACAGTTCTCCTACGAGCAGTACTTC.

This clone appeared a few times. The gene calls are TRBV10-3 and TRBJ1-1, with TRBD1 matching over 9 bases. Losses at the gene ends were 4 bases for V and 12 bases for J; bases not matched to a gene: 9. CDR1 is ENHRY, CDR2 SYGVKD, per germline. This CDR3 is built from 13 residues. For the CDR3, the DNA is TGTGCCATCAGTGGACAGGGGGAGGCCCCCCCTTTCTTT. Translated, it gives CAISGQGEAPPFF.

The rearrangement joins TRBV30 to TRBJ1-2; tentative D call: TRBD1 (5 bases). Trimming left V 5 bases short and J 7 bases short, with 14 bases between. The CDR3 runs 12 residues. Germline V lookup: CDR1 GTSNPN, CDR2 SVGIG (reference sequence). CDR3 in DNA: TGTGCCTGGGGGGGACTGGGGTCTGGCTACACCTTC. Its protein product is CAWGGLGSGYTF.

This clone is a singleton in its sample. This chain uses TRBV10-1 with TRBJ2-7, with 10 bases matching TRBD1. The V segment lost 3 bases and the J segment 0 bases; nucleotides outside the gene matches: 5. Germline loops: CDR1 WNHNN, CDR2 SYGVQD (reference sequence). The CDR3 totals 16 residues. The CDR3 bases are TGCGCCAGCAGTGATTCGGACAGGGGGGGCTCCTACGAGCAGTACTTC. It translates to CASSDSDRGGSYEQYF.

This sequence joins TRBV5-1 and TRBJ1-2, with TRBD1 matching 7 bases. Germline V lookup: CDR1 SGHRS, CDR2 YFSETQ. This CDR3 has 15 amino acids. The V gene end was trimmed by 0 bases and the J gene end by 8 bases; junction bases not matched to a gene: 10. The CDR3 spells CASSLGDSPFGGYTF. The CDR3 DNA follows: TGCGCCAGCAGCTTGGGGGACAGTCCCTTCGGCGGCTACACCTTC. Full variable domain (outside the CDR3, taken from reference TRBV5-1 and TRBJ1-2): KAGVTQTPRYLIKTRGQQVTLSCSPISGHRSVSWYQQTPGQGLQFLFEYFSETQRNKGNFPGRFSGRQFSNSRSEMNVSTLELGDSALYLCASSLGDSPFGGYTFGSGTRLTVV.

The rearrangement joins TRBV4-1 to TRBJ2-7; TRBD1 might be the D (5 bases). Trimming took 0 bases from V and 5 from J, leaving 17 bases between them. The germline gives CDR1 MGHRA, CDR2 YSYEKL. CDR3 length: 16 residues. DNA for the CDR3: TGCGCCAGCAGCCAAGATTGGTTATCCAGGGCCCACGAGCAGTACTTC. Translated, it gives CASSQDWLSRAHEQYF.

CDR3 bases: TGTGCCAGCAGCTTAACGCAGGCTGAAAAACTGTTTTTT. This gives the protein CASSLTQAEKLFF. The J gene is TRBJ1-4, the V gene TRBV7-9; D is unclear. V gave up 2 bases and J gave up 7 bases, with 8 bases separating them. This CDR3 has 13 amino acids. Germline CDR1 SEHNR, CDR2 FQNEAQ (reference sequence).

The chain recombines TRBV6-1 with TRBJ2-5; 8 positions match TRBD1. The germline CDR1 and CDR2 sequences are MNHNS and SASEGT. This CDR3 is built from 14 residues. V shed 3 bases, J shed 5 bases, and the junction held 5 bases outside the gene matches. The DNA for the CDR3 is TGTGCCAGCAGTGACAGGGGGCTTCGGGAGACCCAGTACTTC. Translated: CASSDRGLRETQYF.